This T cell receptor (beta chain) was sequenced during a study of cytomegalovirus exposure and HLA in healthy donors. Study results and caveats: The classifier, whose performance was assessed in both the original and validation cohorts, reportedly diagnosed cytomegalovirus status with high specificity and sensitivity. V segments that were indistinguishable, TRBV6-2 and TRBV6-3 among them, were omitted from analysis. In a later analysis, donors in an Asian-associated ancestry cluster reportedly had fewer N-insertions in productive TCRs than the cohort mean. Other equally common chains were less clonally expanded than HLA-associated TCR beta chains, a later analysis showed.

This CDR3 is built from 13 residues. V lost 6 bases and J lost 3; bases outside the gene matches: 3. Germline CDR1 SEHNR, CDR2 FQNEAQ (reference sequence). Researchers ran the PCR with 60 Vbeta and 13 Jbeta primers. Here immunoSEQ multiplex PCR was the method, and the copy in TCRdb shows in-frame clones only, minus some. The sample includes 80,000 to 100,000 clones, 80% to 85% seen only once; the top ten take less than 1.5%. With respect to this clone: Its specificity is not known.

The clonotype comes from a man aged 35 to 55 in good health and CMV-seronegative. Sequencing input: PBMCs. The chain couples TRBV7-9 to TRBJ2-3, with TRBD1 identical over 7 bases. The CDR3 spells CASRQGSTDTQYF. For the CDR3, the DNA is TGTGCCAGCAGACAGGGGTCTACAGATACGCAGTATTTT.